The present T cell receptor (beta chain) was sequenced within a study of regulatory T cells in long-lasting Graves disease. Time point given: persistent/refractory GD, antithyroid drugs over 5 years with positive TRAb. PBMCs provided the RNA from which the TCR library was made. Findings of the study overall: Possibly, accuracy suffered from the small sample size.

To make TCR beta libraries, researchers used iRepertoire HTBI primers and Arm-PCR of CDR3 regions. Original methodology: Samples jointly harbored fewer than 65 TRBV and more than eleven TRBJ segments. TCRdb reprocessed the multiplex PCR reads via MiXCR and lists one record per CDR3 protein. For this entry, the V and J calls and clone size follow TCRdb and not the study's own pipeline. The table shows some 450,000 distinct CDR3 sequences, with about a quarter occurring only once. Germline values: CDR1 MGHRA, CDR2 YSYEKL. The V gene end was trimmed by 1 base and the J gene end by 3 bases; junction bases not matched to a gene: 5. There are 15 residues in the CDR3. In this sample, this clonotype turned up a few times. The antigen is unknown.

The specimen was peripheral blood mononuclear cells (PBMCs), collected when the disease was refractory, from a patient treated with antithyroid drugs. V gene TRBV4-1 combines with J gene TRBJ2-7; 8 bases agree with TRBD1. This sequence was found in a female donor with Graves disease. In nucleotides, the CDR3 is TGCGCCAGCAGCCAAGGGACAGGGAGAAACTACGAGCAGTACTTC. Protein: CASSQGTGRNYEQYF.